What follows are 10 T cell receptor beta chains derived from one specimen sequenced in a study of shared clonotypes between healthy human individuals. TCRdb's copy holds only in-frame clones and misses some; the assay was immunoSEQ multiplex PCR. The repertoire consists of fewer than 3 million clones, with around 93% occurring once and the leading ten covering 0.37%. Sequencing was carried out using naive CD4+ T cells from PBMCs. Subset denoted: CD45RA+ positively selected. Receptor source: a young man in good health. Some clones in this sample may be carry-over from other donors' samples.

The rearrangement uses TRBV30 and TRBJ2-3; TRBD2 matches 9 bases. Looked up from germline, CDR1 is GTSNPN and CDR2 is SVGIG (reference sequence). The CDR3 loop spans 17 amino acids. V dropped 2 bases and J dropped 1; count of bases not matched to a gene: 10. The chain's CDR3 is CAWSRREGGKGTDTQYF. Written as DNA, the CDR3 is TGTGCCTGGAGTAGGCGGGAGGGCGGTAAGGGCACAGATACGCAGTATTTT.

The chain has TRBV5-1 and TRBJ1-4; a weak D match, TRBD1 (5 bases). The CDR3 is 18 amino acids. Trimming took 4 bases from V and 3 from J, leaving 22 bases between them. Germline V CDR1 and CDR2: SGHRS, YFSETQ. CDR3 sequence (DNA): TGCGCCAGCAGCCCCCGGAGGGGACTATCCGTCCCTAATGAAAAACTGTTTTTT. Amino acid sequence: CASSPRRGLSVPNEKLFF.

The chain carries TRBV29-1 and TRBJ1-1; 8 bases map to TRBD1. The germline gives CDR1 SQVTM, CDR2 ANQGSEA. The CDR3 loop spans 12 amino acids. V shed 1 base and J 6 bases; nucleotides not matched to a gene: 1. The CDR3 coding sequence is TGCAGCGTTGAAGCAGGGGGCCCTGAAGCTTTCTTT. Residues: CSVEAGGPEAFF.

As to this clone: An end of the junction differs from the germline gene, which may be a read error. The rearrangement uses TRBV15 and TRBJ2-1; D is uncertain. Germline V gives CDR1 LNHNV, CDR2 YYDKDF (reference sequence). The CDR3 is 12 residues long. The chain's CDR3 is CATSRDPVPQVF. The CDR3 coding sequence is TGTGCCACCAGCAGAGATCCAGTCCCCCAAGTCTTC.

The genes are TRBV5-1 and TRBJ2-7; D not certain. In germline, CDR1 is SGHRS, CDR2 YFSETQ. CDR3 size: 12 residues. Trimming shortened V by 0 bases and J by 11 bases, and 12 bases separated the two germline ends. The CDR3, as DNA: TGCGCCAGCAGCTTGGCAGGCAGTGGGGAGTACTTC. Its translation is CASSLAGSGEYF.

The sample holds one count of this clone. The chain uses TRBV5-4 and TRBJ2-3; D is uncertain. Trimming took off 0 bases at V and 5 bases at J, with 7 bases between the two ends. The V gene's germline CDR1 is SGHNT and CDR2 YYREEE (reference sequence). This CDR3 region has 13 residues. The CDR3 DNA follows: TGTGCCAGCAGCTTGGCGTTCGGAGATACGCAGTATTTT. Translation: CASSLAFGDTQYF.

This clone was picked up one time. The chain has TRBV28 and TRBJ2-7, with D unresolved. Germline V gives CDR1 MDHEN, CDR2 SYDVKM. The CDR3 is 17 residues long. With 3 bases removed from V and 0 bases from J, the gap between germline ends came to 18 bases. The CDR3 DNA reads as TGTGCCAGCAGTTTCCCCATGACAAAGTTTCCCTCCTACGAGCAGTACTTC. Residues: CASSFPMTKFPSYEQYF.

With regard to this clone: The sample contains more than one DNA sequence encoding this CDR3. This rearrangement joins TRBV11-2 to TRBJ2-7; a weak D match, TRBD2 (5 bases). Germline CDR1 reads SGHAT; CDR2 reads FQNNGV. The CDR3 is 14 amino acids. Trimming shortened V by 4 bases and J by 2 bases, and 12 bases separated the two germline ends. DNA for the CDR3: TGTGCCAGCAGCTCAGGACTGGGAACCTACGAGCAGTACTTC. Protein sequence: CASSSGLGTYEQYF.

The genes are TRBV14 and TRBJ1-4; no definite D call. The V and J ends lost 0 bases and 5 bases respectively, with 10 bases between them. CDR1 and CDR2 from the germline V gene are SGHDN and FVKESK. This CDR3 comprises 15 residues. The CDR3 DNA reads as TGTGCCAGCAGCCAAGACGCAGTTCGGAATGAAAAACTGTTTTTT. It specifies CASSQDAVRNEKLFF. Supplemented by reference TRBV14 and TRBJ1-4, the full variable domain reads EAGVTQFPSHSVIEKGQTVTLRCDPISGHDNLYWYRRVMGKEIKFLLHFVKESKQDESGMPNNRFLAERTGGTYSTLKVQPAELEDSGVYFCASSQDAVRNEKLFFGSGTQLSVL.

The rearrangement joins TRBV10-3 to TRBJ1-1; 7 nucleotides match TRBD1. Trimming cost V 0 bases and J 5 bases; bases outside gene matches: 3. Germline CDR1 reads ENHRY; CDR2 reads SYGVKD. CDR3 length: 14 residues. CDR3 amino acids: CAISESTGSTEAFF. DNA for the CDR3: TGTGCCATCAGTGAGTCGACAGGGAGTACTGAAGCTTTCTTT.